These 26 T cell receptor beta chains share one sample of origin, sequenced in a study of tumor-infiltrating lymphocytes in oesophageal squamous cell carcinoma. TCRdb re-called the PCR reads with MiXCR, one entry per CDR3 protein. The sample holds about 23,000 distinct CDR3 sequences, around 40% seen once. The sample taken for sequencing was esophageal tumor tissue. The receptors derive from a male donor with esophageal squamous cell carcinoma.

By share, this clonotype counts as medium-sized. The chain combines TRBV7-2 with TRBJ2-4, with a possible D match to TRBD1 (6 bases). With 5 bases removed from V and 4 bases from J, the gap between germline ends came to 12 bases. The CDR3 is 14 residues long. The germline gives CDR1 SGHTA, CDR2 FQGNSA. CDR3 DNA: TGTGCCAGCAGCGTAGGCGGACAGAAAAACATTCAGTACTTC. Translated, it gives CASSVGGQKNIQYF.

Ten or more counts support this clonotype. V and J are TRBV12-3 or TRBV12-4 and TRBJ1-4; D is ambiguous. The V gene lost 3 bases and the J gene lost 7 bases, with 6 bases spanning the gap. There are 12 residues in the CDR3. CDR3 protein: CASSLGGEKLFF. The CDR3 bases are TGTGCCAGCAGTTTGGGCGGTGAAAAACTGTTTTTT.

As DNA, the CDR3 is TGTGCCAGCAGCTCCCATTCCAGCGCGGGGGATACGCAGTATTTT. Translating it yields CASSSHSSAGDTQYF. The chain recombines TRBV7-3 with TRBJ2-3; the D gene is possibly TRBD2 (6 bases). Germline V lookup: CDR1 SGHTA, CDR2 FQGTGA. The V end lost 4 bases, the J end lost 6 bases, and 17 bases lay between the germline ends. This CDR3 contains 15 residues.

This clonotype was observed at least ten times. CDR3 DNA: TGTGCCAGCAGTTTTTCTGTAGGGTCTCGATCTGGAAACACCATATATTTT. Protein product: CASSFSVGSRSGNTIYF. The rearrangement uses TRBV12-3 or TRBV12-4 and TRBJ1-3, with D unclear. V was clipped by 3 bases and J by 1 base, with 16 bases between them. The CDR3 extends over 17 amino acids.

This clonotype is medium-sized. CDR3 amino acids: CASSLAVLAPTRTDTQYF. Here the CDR3 DNA reads TGTGCCAGCAGCTTAGCGGTGCTAGCTCCCACCCGGACAGATACGCAGTATTTT. The rearrangement uses TRBV7-9 and TRBJ2-3; a weak D match, TRBD2 (5 bases). The CDR3 consists of 18 residues. Germline values: CDR1 SEHNR, CDR2 FQNEAQ (reference sequence). Trimming pared 0 bases from V and 3 bases from J, leaving 19 bases between. The complete variable domain, with remaining parts taken from reference TRBV7-9 and TRBJ2-3, reads DTGVSQNPRHKITKRGQNVTFRCDPISEHNRLYWYRQTLGQGPEFLTYFQNEAQLEKSRLLSDRFSAERPKGSFSTLEIQRTEQGDSAMYLCASSLAVLAPTRTDTQYFGPGTRLTVL.

This clonotype was observed a few times. A much larger clone differs by one base, so this may be a read error. The chain combines TRBV28 with TRBJ2-1, with D tentatively TRBD1 or TRBD2 (5 bases each). CDR1 and CDR2 (germline): MDHEN, SYDVKM. The CDR3 spans 15 residues. Deletions cut 11 bases from V and 10 bases from J, with 27 bases between. CDR3 sequence reads: CASKWRGASSYEQFF. DNA of the CDR3: TGTGCCTCAAAGTGGAGAGGGGCCAGCTCCTACGAGCAGTTCTTC.

This clonotype was found many times. The chain is built from TRBV11-2 and TRBJ2-3, with 9 nucleotides matching TRBD1. Looked up from germline, CDR1 is SGHAT and CDR2 is FQNNGV. This CDR3 is 16 amino acids long. V was clipped by 4 bases and J by 5 bases; unmatched bases: 10. The CDR3 sequence is CASSSFAGQGRDTQYF. The CDR3 DNA sequence: TGTGCCAGCAGCTCCTTTGCGGGACAGGGTAGAGATACGCAGTATTTT.

The chain links TRBV7-2 to TRBJ1-1, with D unresolved. Near its end, the DNA agrees better with TRBJ1-6, so the J call may be wrong. The germline V gene encodes CDR1 SGHTA and CDR2 FQGNSA. This CDR3 contains 14 residues. The CDR3 DNA reads TGTGCCAGCAGCTTTTATGTGGACGATTCACCCCTCCACTTT. Translating it yields CASSFYVDDSPLHF.

This clonotype showed up just a few times. The rearrangement links TRBV7-2 to TRBJ2-7; a possible D gene is TRBD1 (6 bases). The end of the DNA fits TRBJ1-2 better, so the J call may be wrong. The CDR3 has 15 residues. Germline-derived CDR1 and CDR2 are SGHTA and FQGNSA. CDR3 coding DNA: TGTGCCAGCAGCTCCCCACAGGGTTTCCGCTATGGCTACACCTTC. It yields the protein CASSSPQGFRYGYTF.

This clonotype occurred once. J is TRBJ1-1 and V is TRBV6-6; no clear D. V was trimmed by 7 bases and J by 3 bases, leaving 18 bases between them. The CDR3 spans 15 residues. Per the germline V gene, CDR1 is MNHNY and CDR2 is SVGAGI (reference sequence). CDR3 amino acids: CASTHSTLGDTEAFF. The DNA for the CDR3 is TGTGCCAGCACCCACTCCACGCTTGGTGACACTGAAGCTTTCTTT.

This clonotype was seen ten or more times. The chain links TRBV7-6 to TRBJ2-7, with D unclear. Trimming took off 2 bases at V and 2 bases at J, with 7 bases between the two ends. Germline V gives CDR1 SGHVS, CDR2 FNYEAQ. This CDR3 is built from 13 residues. The CDR3: CASSLNRAYEQYF. The DNA for the CDR3 is TGTGCCAGCAGCTTAAACCGAGCCTACGAGCAGTACTTC.

The chain links TRBV6-1 to TRBJ2-5; the match to TRBD2 covers 7 bases. J gave up 1 base and V 6 bases, and 14 bases lay outside the gene matches. This CDR3 is built from 17 residues. The germline gives CDR1 MNHNS, CDR2 SASEGT. The CDR3 nucleotides are TGTGCCAGCAGCCCCGGGGTGGTAGCGGGCGGCCAAGAGACCCAGTACTTC. It specifies CASSPGVVAGGQETQYF.

Ten or more counts support this clonotype. This chain links TRBV11-2 with TRBJ2-3; 9 bases are shared with TRBD1. With the DNA end fitting TRBJ2-7 better, the J assignment may be wrong. CDR1 and CDR2 (germline): SGHAT, FQNNGV. This CDR3 contains 14 residues. The CDR3 region has the DNA TGTGCCAGCAGCTCCGGGACAGGGAATTACGAGCAGTACTTC. This sequence encodes CASSSGTGNYEQYF.

This clonotype was observed many times. The V and J genes are TRBV6-6 and TRBJ1-1; a possible D gene is TRBD1 (5 bases). The CDR3 runs to 15 residues. Trimming pared 0 bases from V and 3 bases from J, leaving 11 bases between. CDR1 and CDR2 (germline): MNHNY, SVGAGI (reference sequence). The DNA for the CDR3 is TGTGCCAGCAGTTACTCGCCAGGGAGGGACACTGAAGCTTTCTTT. It encodes CASSYSPGRDTEAFF.

This clonotype occurred many times. The V gene is TRBV12-3 or TRBV12-4, the J gene TRBJ2-7; D is perhaps TRBD1 (6 bases). Deletions cut 5 bases from V and 0 bases from J, with 11 bases between. This CDR3 is 14 amino acids long. In DNA, the CDR3 is TGTGCCAGCAGTCCAGGGGACATCTCCTACGAGCAGTACTTC. It yields the protein CASSPGDISYEQYF.

This clonotype showed up just once. The CDR3 end shows no conserved phenylalanine or tryptophan, and so a read error is likely. The DNA is omitted, as the CDR3 cannot be located on it reliably, and the CDR3 follows TCRdb's listing. This rearrangement joins TRBV7-2 to TRBJ2-3; TRBD2 is the table's D call, not checked against the DNA. Germline V gene sequence: CDR1 SGHTA, CDR2 FQGNSA. The CDR3 contains 17 residues when both ends are counted. The chain's CDR3 is CASSLYSGTYNEQFFGP.

V and J are TRBV18 and TRBJ2-7; D is uncertain. Looked up from germline, CDR1 is KGHSH and CDR2 is LQKENI. This CDR3 contains 15 residues. The V end lost 2 bases, the J end lost 1 base, and 12 bases lay between the germline ends. The CDR3 region is CASSPRQTQSYEQYF. In nucleotides, the CDR3 is TGTGCCAGCTCACCAAGGCAAACTCAATCCTACGAGCAGTACTTC.

The chain joins TRBV9 to TRBJ2-3; 11 bases are shared with TRBD2. Germline V gene lookup returns CDR1 SGDLS and CDR2 YYNGEE. Unmatched junction bases numbered 4, after V lost 3 bases and J lost 7 bases. This CDR3 is built from 14 residues. The CDR3 DNA reads TGTGCCAGCAGCGGACTAGCGGGAATGAATACGCAGTATTTT. This codes for CASSGLAGMNTQYF.

This clonotype was counted many times. The chain is built from TRBV5-5 and TRBJ1-4; a weak D match, TRBD1 (6 bases). V was cut by 3 bases and J by 7 bases, with 16 bases left in between. CDR3 length: 15 residues. Germline V gene data show CDR1 as SGHKS and CDR2 as YYEKEE (reference sequence). The DNA for the CDR3 is TGTGCCAGCAGCTATGGGGGCGGGAAAGGTGAAAAACTGTTTTTT. Amino acid sequence: CASSYGGGKGEKLFF.

The V and J genes are TRBV7-8 and TRBJ2-7; the match to TRBD2 covers 8 bases. Judging by the DNA end, TRBJ2-5 fits better; the J call may be wrong. Germline V gene data show CDR1 as SGHVS and CDR2 as FQNEAQ. This CDR3 spans 16 amino acids. Here the CDR3 reads CASAQIPLSGRETQYF. The DNA for the CDR3 is TGTGCCAGCGCTCAAATCCCTCTCAGCGGGAGAGAGACCCAGTACTTC.

This chain links TRBV6-1 with TRBJ1-1; possibly TRBD1 for D (6 bases). V lost 6 bases and J lost 2, with 10 bases in between. This CDR3 contains 13 residues. Germline V gene sequence: CDR1 MNHNS, CDR2 SASEGT. The CDR3 protein is CASSHRENTEAFF. CDR3 coding DNA: TGTGCCAGCAGCCACAGGGAAAACACTGAAGCTTTCTTT.

The rearrangement links TRBV7-9 to TRBJ2-1, with 11 bases matching TRBD2. The CDR3 spans 16 residues. V trimming: 1 base; J trimming: 6 bases; junction bases outside the gene matches: 5. CDR1 SEHNR and CDR2 FQNEAQ come from the germline V gene (reference sequence). CDR3 sequence: CASSLVGLAGGNEQFF. The CDR3 DNA reads TGTGCCAGCAGCTTAGTCGGACTAGCGGGCGGCAATGAGCAGTTCTTC.

This chain connects TRBV7-3 to TRBJ2-2, with 8 nucleotides matching TRBD2. V shed 4 bases, J shed 7 bases, and the junction held 5 bases outside the gene matches. Germline lookup yields CDR1 SGHTA and CDR2 FQGTGA. There are 14 residues in the CDR3. CDR3 in DNA: TGTGCCAGCAGCTCCGGGGGGGATGGCGGGGAGCTGTTTTTT. This codes for CASSSGGDGGELFF.

This clonotype was counted ten times or more. The V call is TRBV5-1, the J call TRBJ1-1, with TRBD1 matching over 8 bases. With V trimmed by 2 bases and J by 1 base, 7 bases remained unmatched. Germline CDR1 is SGHRS and CDR2 is YFSETQ. The CDR3 is 16 amino acids. The CDR3 sequence is CASSLATGEWNTEAFF. The CDR3 nucleotides read TGCGCCAGCAGCTTAGCGACAGGGGAGTGGAACACTGAAGCTTTCTTT.

This clonotype is medium-sized. The chain combines TRBV7-9 with TRBJ1-2; D not certain. Looked up from germline, CDR1 is SEHNR and CDR2 is FQNEAQ (reference sequence). The V end lost 7 bases, the J end lost 0 bases, and 9 bases lay between the germline ends. The CDR3 is 13 amino acids. CDR3 protein: CASTPYTNYGYTF. In nucleotides, the CDR3 is TGTGCCAGCACCCCCTATACTAACTATGGCTACACCTTC.

The chain couples TRBV6-1 to TRBJ2-5, with D possibly being TRBD2 (7 bases). The last part of the DNA fits TRBJ2-1 better; the J call may be wrong. The CDR3 is made up of 15 amino acids. The V gene's germline CDR1 is MNHNS and CDR2 SASEGT. The CDR3, as DNA: TGTGCCAGCAGCCTACTAGGGGGGGGACGGGTTAAGCAGTTCTTC. Amino acids: CASSLLGGGRVKQFF.